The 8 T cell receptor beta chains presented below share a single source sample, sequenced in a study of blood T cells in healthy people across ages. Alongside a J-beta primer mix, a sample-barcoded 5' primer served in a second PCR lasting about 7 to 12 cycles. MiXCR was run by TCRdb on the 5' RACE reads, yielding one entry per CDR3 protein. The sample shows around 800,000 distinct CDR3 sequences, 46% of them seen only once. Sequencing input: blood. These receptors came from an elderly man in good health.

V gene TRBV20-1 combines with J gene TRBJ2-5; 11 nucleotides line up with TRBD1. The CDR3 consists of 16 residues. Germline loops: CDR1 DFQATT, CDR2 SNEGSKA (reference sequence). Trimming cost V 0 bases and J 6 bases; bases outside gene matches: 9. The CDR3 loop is CSARDQGTGGSKTQYF. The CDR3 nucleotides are TGCAGTGCTAGAGATCAGGGGACAGGGGGTTCGAAGACCCAGTACTTC.

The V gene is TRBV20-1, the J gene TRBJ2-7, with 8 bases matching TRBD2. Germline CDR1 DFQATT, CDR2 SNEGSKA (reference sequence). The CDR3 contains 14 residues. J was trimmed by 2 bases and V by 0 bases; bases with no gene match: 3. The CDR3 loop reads CSARDPGLAYEQYF. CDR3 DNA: TGCAGTGCTAGAGACCCGGGACTAGCCTACGAGCAGTACTTC.

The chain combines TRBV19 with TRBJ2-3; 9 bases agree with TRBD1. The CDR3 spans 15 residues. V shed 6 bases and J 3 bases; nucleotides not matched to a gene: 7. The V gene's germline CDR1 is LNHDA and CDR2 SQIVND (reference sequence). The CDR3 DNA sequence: TGTGCCAGTAGGCGATCGGGACAGGGAACAGATACGCAGTATTTT. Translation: CASRRSGQGTDTQYF.

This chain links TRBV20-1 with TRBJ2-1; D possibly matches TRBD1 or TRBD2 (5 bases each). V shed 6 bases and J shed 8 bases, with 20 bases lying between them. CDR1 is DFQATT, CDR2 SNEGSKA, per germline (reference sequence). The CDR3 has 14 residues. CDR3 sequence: CSAAPGDALDEQFF. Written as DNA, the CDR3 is TGCAGTGCCGCTCCCGGGGACGCTCTCGATGAGCAGTTCTTC.

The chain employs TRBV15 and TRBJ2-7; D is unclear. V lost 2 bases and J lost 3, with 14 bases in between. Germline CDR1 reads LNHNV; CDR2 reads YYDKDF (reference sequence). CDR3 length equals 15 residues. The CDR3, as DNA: TGTGCCACCAGCAGACCGGACGTTGTAGGCTACGAGCAGTACTTC. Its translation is CATSRPDVVGYEQYF.

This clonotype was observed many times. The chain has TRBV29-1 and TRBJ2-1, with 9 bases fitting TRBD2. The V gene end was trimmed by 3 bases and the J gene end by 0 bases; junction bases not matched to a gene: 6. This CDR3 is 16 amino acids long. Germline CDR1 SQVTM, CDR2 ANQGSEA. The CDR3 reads CSVDRTSGRSYNEQFF. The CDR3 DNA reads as TGCAGCGTTGATCGTACTAGCGGGCGCTCCTACAATGAGCAGTTCTTC.

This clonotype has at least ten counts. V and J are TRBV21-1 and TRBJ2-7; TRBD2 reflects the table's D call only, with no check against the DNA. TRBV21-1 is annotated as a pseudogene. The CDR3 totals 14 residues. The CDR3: CASSQGLPGHEQYF. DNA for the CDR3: TGTGCCAGCAGCCAGGGACTCCCAGGGCACGAGCAGTACTTC.

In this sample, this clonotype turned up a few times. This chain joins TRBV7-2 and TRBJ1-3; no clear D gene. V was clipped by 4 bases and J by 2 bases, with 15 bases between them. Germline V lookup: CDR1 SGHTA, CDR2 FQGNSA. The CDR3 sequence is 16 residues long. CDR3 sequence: CASSSSRGGTGNTIYF. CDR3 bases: TGTGCCAGCAGCTCCTCCCGCGGCGGAACTGGAAACACCATATATTTT.